This T cell receptor beta chain is from a study of blood T cells in healthy people across ages. Sample-barcoded 5' priming and a J-beta primer mix drove a second PCR of roughly 6 to 12 cycles. TCRdb called the 5' RACE reads again in MiXCR, with one record for every CDR3 protein. The data show about 810,000 distinct CDR3 sequences, roughly 35% seen once. The CDR3 has 14 residues. V lost 6 bases and J 3 bases, leaving 15 bases between the germline ends. The germline CDR1 and CDR2 sequences are ENHRY and SYGVKD. This clonotype was seen repeatedly, ten times or more. The chain joins TRBV10-3 to TRBJ2-7, with D maybe TRBD1 (5 bases). The sequencing sample was made of blood. This sequence was found in a man younger than 35 in good health. The chain's CDR3 is CAIRTTADGYEQYF. In DNA form, the CDR3 reads TGTGCCATCAGAACGACAGCAGACGGCTACGAGCAGTACTTC.